This T cell receptor beta chain emerged from a study of shared clonotypes between healthy human individuals. Study information: A couple of women and a few men aged 18 to 49 served as donors.

As concerns this clone: What it recognizes is unknown.

Data came from immunoSEQ multiplex PCR; TCRdb stores just in-frame clones and leaves some out. The sample shows about 670,000 clones, approximately 75% of them seen only once. Donors comprised healthy HIV-negative adults lacking recent acute infections or vaccinations. Study conclusions and caveats: Unshared clonotypes carried lower generation probabilities than those common to all four donors.

The sample taken for sequencing was memory CD4+ T cells sorted from blood. Specified subset: CD45RA-negative fraction. This clonotype was obtained from a woman in her 30s in good health.

The CDR3 DNA sequence: TGTGCCAGCAGTTCCAGGGGAGGGGGCTATGGCTACACCTTC. Residues: CASSSRGGGYGYTF. The J gene is TRBJ1-2, the V gene TRBV6-1, with D possibly being TRBD1 (6 bases). The CDR3 loop spans 14 amino acids. Germline CDR1 reads MNHNS; CDR2 reads SASEGT. V was clipped by 5 bases and J by 4 bases, with 14 bases between them.